Presented here are 30 T cell receptor beta chains from one specimen sequenced in a study of Graves' ophthalmopathy and Graves' hyperthyroidism (dated by TCRdb to between 2018 and 2020). The sequencing machine was an Illumina HiSeq 2000. For repertoire sequencing, the TCR beta CDR3 regions were amplified from RNA transcripts. The first round of RT-PCR was done with HTBI primers and the Qiagen OneStep RT-PCR kit, and was followed by a second round of multiplex PCR, then size selection and purification. The raw public data were reprocessed by TCRdb itself: fastp quality trimming at Q25, MiXCR clonotype calling, in-frame beta chains only. Under each unique CDR3 protein, matching rows form one entry showing the most common genes and DNA. The sample contains approximately 1.2 million distinct CDR3 sequences, approximately 35% of them found a single time. 8.5% to 14% of the sample is in the top ten clones.

The sample comprised peripheral blood or thyroid tissue (not recorded which). These receptors all come from an adult man with Graves' hyperthyroidism.

The J gene is TRBJ2-7, the V gene TRBV2; tentatively, D is TRBD1 (5 bases). The ends were cut back, 4 bases at V and 5 bases at J, with 15 bases in the middle. The length of the CDR3 is 14 residues. CDR1 SNHLY and CDR2 FYNNEI come from the germline V gene. CDR3 residues: CASSASLTVDEQYF. The CDR3 bases are TGTGCCAGCAGTGCCTCCCTGACAGTCGACGAGCAGTACTTC.

The chain combines TRBV9 with TRBJ2-7, with TRBD2 as a possible D gene (5 bases). Trimming shortened V by 4 bases and J by 0 bases, and 29 bases separated the two germline ends. This CDR3 contains 20 residues. Looked up from germline, CDR1 is SGDLS and CDR2 is YYNGEE. DNA of the CDR3: TGTGCCAGCAGCCCACGAGACCTAGCTGAAAGTCTCTTCAGCTCCTACGAGCAGTACTTC. Translated, it gives CASSPRDLAESLFSSYEQYF.

In its sample, this clonotype was seen a few times. A much larger clone lies a single base off, so this may be a read error. The J gene is TRBJ1-2, the V gene TRBV20-1, with D maybe TRBD1 (5 bases). Germline lookup yields CDR1 DFQATT and CDR2 SNEGSKA (reference sequence). The CDR3 runs 13 residues. The CDR3 sequence is CSARDQGLYGCTF. The CDR3 bases are TGCAGTGCTAGAGATCAGGGTCTCTATGGCTGCACCTTC.

This clonotype was detected only a few times. An end of the junction differs from the germline gene, which may be a read error. The chain joins TRBV7-9 to TRBJ1-1; no firm D call. Germline-derived CDR1 and CDR2 are SEHNR and FQNEAQ (reference sequence). CDR3 length: 14 amino acids. The CDR3 sequence is CASILHGLETEAFF. The CDR3 DNA reads as TGTGCCAGCATCTTACACGGTCTTGAGACTGAAGCTTTCTTT.

This sequence joins TRBV4-1 and TRBJ1-6, with D possibly being TRBD1 (5 bases). V lost 0 bases, J lost 4 bases, and 7 bases lay in between. The V gene's germline CDR1 is MGHRA and CDR2 YSYEKL. There are 15 residues in the CDR3. The chain's CDR3 is CASSQDEGYNSPLHF. The CDR3 DNA is TGCGCCAGCAGCCAAGATGAGGGGTATAATTCACCCCTCCACTTT.

The J gene is TRBJ1-5, the V gene TRBV29-1; D unresolved. Trimming left V 7 bases short and J 7 bases short, with 17 bases between. This CDR3 contains 13 residues. Germline CDR1 and CDR2: SQVTM and ANQGSEA. Here the CDR3 DNA reads TGCAGCGCCCGGATAGGCGGTAAACAGCCCCAGCATTTT. Amino acids: CSARIGGKQPQHF.

This clonotype was picked up many times. The rearrangement uses TRBV10-2 and TRBJ2-7, with D perhaps matching TRBD2 (6 bases). Germline V gene lookup returns CDR1 WSHSY and CDR2 SAAADI. This CDR3 spans 14 amino acids. V was shortened by 8 bases and J by 1 base, with 15 bases between the two germline ends. The DNA of the CDR3 is TGCGCCAGCTTCTCTGCGGAGGGTTCCTACGAGCAGTACTTC. This codes for CASFSAEGSYEQYF.

This clonotype showed up many times. The gene calls are TRBV10-3 and TRBJ1-4, with D unclear. Looked up from germline, CDR1 is ENHRY and CDR2 is SYGVKD. The CDR3 consists of 10 residues. The V end lost 11 bases, the J end lost 7 bases, and 8 bases lay between the germline ends. The CDR3 region has the DNA TGTGCCGTCTTAGGTGAAAAACTGTTTTTT. This gives the protein CAVLGEKLFF.

A note on this clonotype: Possible read error: a much larger clone is one base away. The gene calls are TRBV11-1 and TRBJ1-2; D gene unclear. This CDR3 comprises 12 residues. Trimming took 5 bases from V and 9 from J, leaving 13 bases between them. The V gene's germline CDR1 is SGHAT and CDR2 FQDESV (reference sequence). This chain's CDR3 is CASSPVSYSYTF. CDR3 coding DNA: TGTGCCAGCAGCCCCGTCTCGTATAGCTACACCTTC. The variable domain in full, completed from reference TRBV11-1 and TRBJ1-2, reads EAEVAQSPRYKITEKSQAVAFWCDPISGHATLYWYRQILGQGPELLVQFQDESVVDDSQLPKDRFSAERLKGVDSTLKIQPAELGDSAMYLCASSPVSYSYTFGSGTRLTVV.

V and J are TRBV20-1 and TRBJ1-1; TRBD1 might be the D (5 bases). This CDR3 has 14 residues. Trimming removed 6 bases from V and 3 bases from J, with 17 bases in between. Germline CDR1 reads DFQATT; CDR2 reads SNEGSKA (reference sequence). CDR3 protein: CSARGGPGDTEAFF. Written as DNA, the CDR3 is TGCAGTGCGAGGGGAGGGCCGGGGGACACTGAAGCTTTCTTT.

Details on this clonotype: A junction boundary mismatches the germline segment, possibly from a read error. The chain is built from TRBV7-2 and TRBJ2-6; D might be TRBD1 (5 bases). This CDR3 has 13 amino acids. In germline, CDR1 is SGHTA, CDR2 FQGNSA. The CDR3: CASSLSAGRTEAF. The CDR3 nucleotides read TGTGCCAGCAGCTTATCTGCAGGGCGTACTGAAGCTTTC.

This clonotype showed up many times. This chain connects TRBV9 to TRBJ2-5, with D perhaps matching TRBD2 (6 bases). The CDR3 is made up of 14 amino acids. Trimming cost V 0 bases and J 5 bases, with 11 bases left between them. CDR1 SGDLS and CDR2 YYNGEE come from the germline V gene. As DNA, the CDR3 is TGTGCCAGCAGCGTAGAACCGGAGGGGGAGACCCAGTACTTC. Encoded protein: CASSVEPEGETQYF.

The chain uses TRBV11-2 and TRBJ2-7; the match to TRBD2 covers 8 bases. The CDR3 extends over 16 amino acids. V trimming: 5 bases; J trimming: 9 bases; junction bases outside the gene matches: 18. Germline assignment: CDR1 SGHAT and CDR2 FQNNGV. CDR3 sequence (DNA): TGTGCCAGCAGCGCCACCGGGGGAGCGGGGGTTACCGGGCAGTACTTC. Encoded protein: CASSATGGAGVTGQYF. The full variable domain, in which reference TRBV11-2 and TRBJ2-7 provide the parts outside the CDR3, is EAGVAQSPRYKIIEKRQSVAFWCNPISGHATLYWYQQILGQGPKLLIQFQNNGVVDDSQLPKDRFSAERLKGVDSTLKIQPAKLEDSAVYLCASSATGGAGVTGQYFGPGTRLTVT.

Turning to this clonotype: Mismatch with germline at one junction end may stem from a read error. The chain joins TRBV2 to TRBJ1-5, with no clear D. CDR1 SNHLY and CDR2 FYNNEI come from the germline V gene. The CDR3 totals 11 residues. The CDR3 DNA is TGTGCCAGCATTGAAACACGGGCCCAGCATTTT. It is translated as CASIETRAQHF.

The rearrangement links TRBV29-1 to TRBJ1-2, with TRBD1 matching 9 bases. The germline CDR1 and CDR2 sequences are SQVTM and ANQGSEA. V was pared by 0 bases and J by 3 bases, with 2 bases of the junction left unmatched. The CDR3 runs to 14 residues. The CDR3 reads CSVEEGQGDYGYTF. Written as DNA, the CDR3 is TGCAGCGTTGAAGAGGGACAGGGAGACTATGGCTACACCTTC.

This clonotype was counted many times. The chain joins TRBV25-1 to TRBJ1-2; tentative D call: TRBD1 (5 bases). The V gene's germline CDR1 is MGHDK and CDR2 SYGVNS. Trimming shortened V by 1 base and J by 4 bases, and 10 bases separated the two germline ends. The CDR3 is 14 residues long. The chain's CDR3 is CASSEFGRAYGYTF. The CDR3 DNA reads TGTGCCAGCAGTGAATTTGGCAGGGCCTATGGCTACACCTTC.

This clonotype occurred many times. V and J are TRBV7-9 and TRBJ2-7; 10 bases match TRBD1. The CDR3 totals 17 residues. V dropped 1 base and J dropped 5; count of bases not matched to a gene: 11. Looked up from germline, CDR1 is SEHNR and CDR2 is FQNEAQ (reference sequence). This CDR3 is CASSLGPKRTGGHEQYF. The CDR3 DNA reads as TGTGCCAGCAGCTTAGGACCAAAGAGGACAGGGGGTCACGAGCAGTACTTC.

Many counts were recorded for this clonotype. The rearrangement uses TRBV5-1 and TRBJ2-7, with 10 positions matching TRBD1. Germline trimming cut 4 bases from V and 2 bases from J; bases unmatched to any gene: 12. The CDR3 length is 17 residues. Germline CDR1 is SGHRS and CDR2 is YFSETQ. The CDR3: CASSRLGGQGVTYEQYF. The CDR3 bases are TGCGCCAGCAGCAGACTTGGTGGACAGGGGGTCACCTACGAGCAGTACTTC.

This rearrangement joins TRBV4-3 to TRBJ2-7, with 7 positions matching TRBD1. The CDR3 covers 15 residues. Germline values: CDR1 LGHNA, CDR2 YSLEER. V was clipped by 0 bases and J by 0 bases; unmatched bases: 2. As DNA, the CDR3 is TGCGCCAGCAGCCAAGACGGGACAGCCTCCTACGAGCAGTACTTC. Its protein is CASSQDGTASYEQYF.

V usage is TRBV12-3 or TRBV12-4 and J usage is TRBJ2-7; 7 bases match TRBD1. This CDR3 region has 14 residues. V shed 4 bases and J 5 bases; nucleotides not matched to a gene: 8. The CDR3 sequence: CASSSPQGVNEQYF. The CDR3 DNA follows: TGTGCCAGCAGTTCTCCCCAGGGGGTCAACGAGCAGTACTTC.

This clonotype showed up many times. The chain combines TRBV5-1 with TRBJ2-6; 11 bases agree with TRBD1. CDR3 length: 18 residues. CDR1 is SGHRS, CDR2 YFSETQ, per germline. Trimming at V came to 2 bases and at J to 0 bases, leaving 4 bases not matched to a gene. The CDR3 DNA reads as TGCGCCAGCAGCTTCTGGACAGGGGGCGGCTCTGGGGCCAACGTCCTGACTTTC. Its protein is CASSFWTGGGSGANVLTF.

For this clonotype: The final CDR3 position lacks the conserved phenylalanine or tryptophan, pointing to a likely read error. It is unclear where the CDR3 begins or ends on the DNA, so no DNA is shown, and the CDR3 is as TCRdb lists it. V usage is TRBV5-1 and J usage is TRBJ1-2; TRBD1 was called by the table and not checked on the DNA. The CDR3 numbers 17 amino acids, ends counted. Germline CDR1 is SGHRS and CDR2 is YFSETQ. The CDR3 protein is CASSLPSKQGANYGYRV.

This clonotype was counted only a few times. The chain combines TRBV6-5 with TRBJ1-1; D is unresolved. This CDR3 comprises 12 residues. Germline CDR1 reads MNHEY; CDR2 reads SVGAGI. Trimming shortened V by 5 bases and J by 8 bases, and 12 bases separated the two germline ends. The CDR3 is CASSRPSMEAFF. In DNA, the CDR3 is TGTGCCAGCAGTCGACCCTCGATGGAAGCTTTCTTT.

The V call is TRBV7-2, the J call TRBJ1-5; D remains unclear. V gave up 5 bases and J gave up 5 bases, with 10 bases separating them. This CDR3 is 13 amino acids long. Germline CDR1 and CDR2: SGHTA and FQGNSA. The CDR3 is CASSPGVYQPQHF. In DNA form, the CDR3 reads TGTGCCAGCAGCCCTGGGGTATATCAGCCCCAGCATTTT.

This clonotype occurred a few times. V gene TRBV7-2 combines with J gene TRBJ1-2, with 11 bases aligning to TRBD1. The V and J ends lost 6 bases and 7 bases, in that order; junction bases with no gene match: 13. This CDR3 is built from 16 residues. Germline-derived CDR1 and CDR2 are SGHTA and FQGNSA. CDR3 in DNA: TGTGCCAGCAGTTCTGACGTTGGACAGGGGGCCTCTGGCTACACCTTC. Encoded protein: CASSSDVGQGASGYTF.

Only a few counts were recorded for this clonotype. This sequence joins TRBV7-6 and TRBJ1-3; D not certain. V lost 2 bases to trimming and J lost 0 bases, with 11 bases between them. The CDR3 contains 16 residues. Germline V lookup: CDR1 SGHVS, CDR2 FNYEAQ. DNA of the CDR3: TGTGCCAGCAGCTTACTCCGGGATATCTCTGGAAACACCATATATTTT. Translated: CASSLLRDISGNTIYF.

This clonotype was picked up many times. V and J are TRBV7-9 and TRBJ2-7; no definite D call. Trimming left V 5 bases short and J 4 bases short, with 15 bases between. CDR3 length: 14 amino acids. Germline V lookup: CDR1 SEHNR, CDR2 FQNEAQ (reference sequence). In DNA, the CDR3 is TGTGCCAGCAGCGACGAAGGTTCGGGTTACGAGCAGTACTTC. This translates into CASSDEGSGYEQYF.

This clonotype was seen many times. The V gene is TRBV2, the J gene TRBJ2-7; TRBD1 agrees at 7 bases. CDR1 SNHLY and CDR2 FYNNEI come from the germline V gene. The J segment lost 1 base and the V segment lost 6 bases, leaving 6 bases of the junction unmatched. This CDR3 region has 14 residues. CDR3 sequence (DNA): TGTGCCAGCAGAACTGGGACAGCTTCCTACGAGCAGTACTTC. Translated: CASRTGTASYEQYF.

The CDR3 sequence: CAISESGRAVYEQYF. In DNA, the CDR3 is TGTGCCATCAGTGAGTCGGGGAGGGCCGTCTACGAGCAGTACTTC. V usage is TRBV10-3 and J usage is TRBJ2-7, with 7 bases identical to TRBD2. V was pared by 0 bases and J by 3 bases, with 5 bases of the junction left unmatched. Germline loops: CDR1 ENHRY, CDR2 SYGVKD. The CDR3 loop spans 15 amino acids.

This clonotype was seen many times. The V call is TRBV20-1, the J call TRBJ1-2; 8 bases map to TRBD1. V dropped 5 bases and J dropped 11; count of bases not matched to a gene: 22. CDR1 is DFQATT, CDR2 SNEGSKA, per germline (reference sequence). The CDR3 covers 16 residues. CDR3 protein: CSARRPAGGAFLGYTF. The CDR3 region has the DNA TGCAGTGCTCGACGCCCGGCAGGGGGCGCTTTCCTGGGATACACCTTC.